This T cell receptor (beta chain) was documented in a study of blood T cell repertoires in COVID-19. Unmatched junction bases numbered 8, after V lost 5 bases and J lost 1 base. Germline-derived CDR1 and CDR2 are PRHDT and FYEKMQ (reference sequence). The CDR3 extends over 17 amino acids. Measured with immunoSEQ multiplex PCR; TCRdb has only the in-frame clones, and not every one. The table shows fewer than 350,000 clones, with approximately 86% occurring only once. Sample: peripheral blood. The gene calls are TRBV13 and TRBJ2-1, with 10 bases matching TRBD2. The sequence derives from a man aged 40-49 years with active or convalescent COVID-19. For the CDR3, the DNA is TGTGCCAGCAGCAGACCGGGACTAGCGTCGTCCTACAATGAGCAGTTCTTC. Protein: CASSRPGLASSYNEQFF.